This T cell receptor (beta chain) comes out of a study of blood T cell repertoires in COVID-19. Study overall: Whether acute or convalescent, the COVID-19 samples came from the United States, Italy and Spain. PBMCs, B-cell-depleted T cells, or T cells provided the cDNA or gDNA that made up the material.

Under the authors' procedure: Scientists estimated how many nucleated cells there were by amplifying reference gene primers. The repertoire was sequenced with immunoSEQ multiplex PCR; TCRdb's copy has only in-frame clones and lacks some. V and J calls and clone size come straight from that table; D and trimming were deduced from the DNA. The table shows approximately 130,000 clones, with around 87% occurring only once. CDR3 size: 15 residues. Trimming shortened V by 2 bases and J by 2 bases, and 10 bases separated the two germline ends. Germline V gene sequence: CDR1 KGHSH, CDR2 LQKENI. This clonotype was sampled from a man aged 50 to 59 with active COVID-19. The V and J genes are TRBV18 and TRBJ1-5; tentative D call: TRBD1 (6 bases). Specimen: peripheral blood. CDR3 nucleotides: TGTGCCAGCTCACCAGACAGGTGGGGCAATCAGCCCCAGCATTTT. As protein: CASSPDRWGNQPQHF.